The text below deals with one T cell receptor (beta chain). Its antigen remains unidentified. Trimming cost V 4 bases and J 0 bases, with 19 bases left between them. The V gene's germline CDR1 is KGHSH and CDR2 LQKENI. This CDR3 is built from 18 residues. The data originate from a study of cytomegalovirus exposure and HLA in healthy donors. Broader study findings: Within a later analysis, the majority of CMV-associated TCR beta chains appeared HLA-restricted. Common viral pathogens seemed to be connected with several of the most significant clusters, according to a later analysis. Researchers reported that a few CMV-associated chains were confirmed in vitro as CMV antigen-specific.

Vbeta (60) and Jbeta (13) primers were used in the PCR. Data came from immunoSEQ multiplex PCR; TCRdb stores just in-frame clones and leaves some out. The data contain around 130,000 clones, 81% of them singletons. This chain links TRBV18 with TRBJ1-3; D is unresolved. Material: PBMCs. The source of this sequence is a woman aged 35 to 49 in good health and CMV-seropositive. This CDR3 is CASSREPKEGRSGNTIYF. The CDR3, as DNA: TGTGCCAGCTCACGGGAACCTAAGGAGGGCCGCTCTGGAAACACCATATATTTT.